The source of this T cell receptor beta chain is a study of regulatory T cells in long-lasting Graves disease. Background on the study: Persistent cases took antithyroid drugs over 5 years and stayed TSH receptor antibody positive.

Germline values: CDR1 SGHNT, CDR2 YYREEE (reference sequence). Unmatched junction bases numbered 3, after V lost 2 bases and J lost 6 bases. This CDR3 spans 13 amino acids. Researchers made TCR beta libraries by using iRepertoire HTBI primers and running Arm-PCR on CDR3 regions. TCRdb recomputed calls from the multiplex PCR reads with MiXCR, one row per CDR3 protein. The sample has 430,000 or so distinct CDR3 sequences, roughly 23% seen once. Worth noting for this clonotype: Its cognate antigen is unknown.

Specified time point: persistent/refractory GD, antithyroid drugs over 5 years with positive TRAb. PBMCs were the source of the RNA used for TCR sequencing. Study-level points and caveats: Shared public clonotypes totalled around 2,900 in persistent patients, compared with around 880 in new patients.

The V call is TRBV5-4, the J call TRBJ1-2, with 8 bases that match TRBD1. The receptor was derived from a female donor with Graves disease. The source material was peripheral blood mononuclear cells (PBMCs), sampled when the disease was refractory, from a patient treated with antithyroid drugs. In DNA, the CDR3 is TGTGCCAGCAGCTTCGACAGGGGAGATGGCTACACCTTC. Protein: CASSFDRGDGYTF.